Below are 30 T cell receptor beta chains sequenced from a single sample in a study of human T cells and chemical hapten exposure. TCRdb re-called the RACE reads through MiXCR, storing one row per CDR3 protein. The sample records some 15,000 distinct CDR3 sequences, around 15% being singletons. As to time point: patch test 1, 2 weeks after DPC sensitization. Specified treatment: therapeutic diphenylcyclopropenone sensitization with weekly scalp DPC. This specimen was whole blood, taken in connection with sensitization to the hapten diphenylcyclopropenone (DPC). These receptors were collected from a woman in her twenties or thirties with alopecia areata. Some clones in this sample may be carry-over from other donors' samples.

The chain recombines TRBV20-1 with TRBJ1-5, with D perhaps matching TRBD1 (6 bases). V was cut by 1 base and J by 7 bases, with 8 bases left in between. This CDR3 contains 12 residues. Germline values: CDR1 DFQATT, CDR2 SNEGSKA (reference sequence). In DNA form, the CDR3 reads TGCAGTGCTAGAGTGGGGGGCCAGCCCCAGCATTTT. Its protein product is CSARVGGQPQHF.

This clonotype was detected ten times or more. The CDR3 loop is CASSRTGTSYNEQFF. The CDR3, as DNA: TGCGCCAGCAGCCGGACAGGCACCTCCTACAATGAGCAGTTCTTC. The chain employs TRBV5-1 and TRBJ2-1; 7 positions match TRBD1. CDR3 length equals 15 residues. Looked up from germline, CDR1 is SGHRS and CDR2 is YFSETQ. The ends lost 4 bases at V and 0 bases at J; junction bases unmatched: 4.

This clonotype showed up many times. The chain employs TRBV2 and TRBJ1-1; tentatively, D is TRBD1 (5 bases). CDR1 is SNHLY and CDR2 is FYNNEI in the germline V gene. This CDR3 comprises 15 residues. Trimming cost V 3 bases and J 4 bases, with 15 bases left between them. In DNA, the CDR3 is TGTGCCAGCAGTGAGGGGGACCGACGGGGCACTGAAGCTTTCTTT. This translates into CASSEGDRRGTEAFF. Together with reference TRBV2 and TRBJ1-1, the CDR3 gives the full variable domain: EPEVTQTPSHQVTQMGQEVILRCVPISNHLYFYWYRQILGQKVEFLVSFYNNEISEKSEIFDDQFSVERPDGSNFTLKIRSTKLEDSAMYFCASSEGDRRGTEAFFGQGTRLTVV.

This clonotype was detected ten times or more. DNA for the CDR3: TGCAGCGTTGGCGAAGAGACCCAGTACTTC. The encoded protein is CSVGEETQYF. The chain links TRBV29-1 to TRBJ2-5; D not resolved. Trimming cost V 4 bases and J 3 bases, with 3 bases left between them. This CDR3 has 10 amino acids. Germline CDR1 SQVTM, CDR2 ANQGSEA.

There are many counts of this clonotype. V is TRBV10-2 and J is TRBJ1-2; D possibly corresponds to TRBD1 (5 bases). The CDR3 runs 14 residues. Germline V gives CDR1 WSHSY, CDR2 SAAADI. The ends were cut back, 0 bases at V and 3 bases at J, with 8 bases in the middle. CDR3 loop: CASSESRQHYGYTF. CDR3 nucleotides: TGCGCCAGCAGTGAGTCGCGACAGCACTATGGCTACACCTTC.

This clonotype was observed at least ten times. This sequence joins TRBV18 and TRBJ2-3; D remains ambiguous. Germline V gives CDR1 KGHSH, CDR2 LQKENI. This CDR3 spans 13 amino acids. V lost 6 bases and J 2 bases, leaving 9 bases between the germline ends. The CDR3 is CASSSLHTDTQYF. As DNA, the CDR3 is TGTGCCAGCTCCTCCTTGCACACAGATACGCAGTATTTT. Supplemented by reference TRBV18 and TRBJ2-3, the full variable domain reads NAGVMQNPRHLVRRRGQEARLRCSPMKGHSHVYWYRQLPEEGLKFMVYLQKENIIDESGMPKERFSAEFPKEGPSILRIQQVVRGDSAAYFCASSSLHTDTQYFGPGTRLTVL.

The chain couples TRBV6-2 or TRBV6-3 to TRBJ2-4; a possible D gene is TRBD2 (6 bases). The CDR3 has 14 residues. The germline V gene has CDR1 MNHEY and CDR2 SVGEGT. Trimming took 5 bases from V and 5 from J, leaving 13 bases between them. In DNA form, the CDR3 reads TGTGCCAGCAGTCCCATACCTAGCGAAAACATTCAGTACTTC. This gives the protein CASSPIPSENIQYF.

This clonotype is labeled medium-sized (0.01 to 0.1%). The chain combines TRBV6-1 with TRBJ2-1, with a tentative D call TRBD2 (6 bases). The CDR3 contains 17 residues. The germline V gene encodes CDR1 MNHNS and CDR2 SASEGT. V dropped 0 bases and J dropped 1 base, with 13 bases sitting between them. The CDR3 is CASSEAIWRASYNEQFF. In nucleotides, the CDR3 is TGTGCCAGCAGTGAAGCTATATGGAGGGCTTCCTACAATGAGCAGTTCTTC.

V and J are TRBV29-1 and TRBJ2-4; the D is unclear. The V gene lost 5 bases and the J gene lost 7 bases, with 9 bases spanning the gap. The CDR3 runs 11 residues. CDR1 and CDR2 (germline): SQVTM, ANQGSEA. The CDR3 is CSVQAGNIQYF. CDR3 bases: TGCAGCGTTCAGGCTGGTAACATTCAGTACTTC.

This clonotype occurred many times. This chain connects TRBV20-1 to TRBJ1-4, with D uncertain. The length of the CDR3 is 13 residues. In germline, CDR1 is DFQATT, CDR2 SNEGSKA (reference sequence). V was clipped by 1 base and J by 5 bases, with 8 bases between them. CDR3 region: CSARVGDNEKLFF. CDR3 DNA sequence: TGCAGTGCTAGAGTCGGTGACAATGAAAAACTGTTTTTT.

There are many counts of this clonotype. The chain links TRBV24-1 to TRBJ2-1, with TRBD2 matching 9 bases. The CDR3 sequence is 18 residues long. The junction had 17 bases not matched to a gene; V was cut back by 5 bases and J by 7 bases. From germline, CDR1 is KGHDR and CDR2 SFDVKD. CDR3 region: CATSALGASGNPWNEQFF. CDR3 sequence (DNA): TGTGCCACCAGTGCCCTTGGGGCTAGCGGGAACCCCTGGAATGAGCAGTTCTTC.

This clonotype was picked up many times. The chain employs TRBV20-1 and TRBJ1-6; TRBD1 matches 7 bases. The CDR3 has 16 residues. Looked up from germline, CDR1 is DFQATT and CDR2 is SNEGSKA (reference sequence). J was trimmed by 7 bases and V by 0 bases; bases with no gene match: 9. The CDR3 region is CSARDLGRGWNSPLHF. CDR3 sequence (DNA): TGCAGTGCTAGAGATTTGGGCAGGGGGTGGAATTCACCCCTCCACTTT.

This clonotype is medium-sized within its sample. The gene calls are TRBV6-2 or TRBV6-3 and TRBJ1-5, with unresolved D. The germline CDR1 and CDR2 sequences are MNHEY and SVGEGT. The CDR3 contains 16 residues. Trimming stripped 2 bases from V and 1 base from J, with 12 bases between. Here the CDR3 DNA reads TGTGCCAGCAGTTACAGGCGGAGAGGGAGCAATCAGCCCCAGCATTTT. Translated, it gives CASSYRRRGSNQPQHF.

Within the sample, this clonotype is medium-sized. This chain connects TRBV29-1 to TRBJ2-3; 10 nucleotides align to TRBD2. Germline CDR1 reads SQVTM; CDR2 reads ANQGSEA. The CDR3 loop spans 15 amino acids. V gave up 6 bases and J gave up 8 bases; unmatched junction bases: 14. This CDR3 reads CSVIIAGGLRGTQYF. DNA of the CDR3: TGCAGCGTGATAATAGCGGGGGGCCTGAGAGGTACGCAGTATTTT.

Ten or more counts support this clonotype. The chain links TRBV4-1 to TRBJ1-2, with D tentatively TRBD1 (5 bases). V was pared by 1 base and J by 14 bases, with 26 bases between. The CDR3 is made up of 16 amino acids. Germline V gives CDR1 MGHRA, CDR2 YSYEKL. The CDR3 DNA follows: TGCGCCAGCAGCCAAGCCCCCGACAGAGCTTCTTCGGGGGGTACCTTC. Translated: CASSQAPDRASSGGTF.

This clonotype was counted many times. The V and J genes are TRBV29-1 and TRBJ2-1; D is unresolved. There are 12 residues in the CDR3. The V end was cut by 3 bases, the J end by 6 bases, with 9 bases between. Germline CDR1 SQVTM, CDR2 ANQGSEA. CDR3 loop: CSVDMGTNEQFF. The CDR3 nucleotides read TGCAGCGTTGACATGGGAACCAATGAGCAGTTCTTC.

Only a few counts were recorded for this clonotype. The chain uses TRBV5-4 and TRBJ2-7, with D possibly called TRBD1 or TRBD2 (5 bases each). This CDR3 comprises 13 residues. Per germline, CDR1 SGHNT and CDR2 YYREEE (reference sequence). Trimming took off 3 bases at V and 6 bases at J, with 13 bases between the two ends. The CDR3 sequence: CASSWKGSGEQYF. CDR3 bases: TGTGCCAGCAGCTGGAAGGGGAGTGGCGAGCAGTACTTC.

This clonotype was picked up many times. V usage is TRBV6-2 or TRBV6-3 and J usage is TRBJ1-2; 7 bases fit TRBD1. Germline loops: CDR1 MNHEY, CDR2 SVGEGT. Trimming at V came to 2 bases and at J to 1 base, leaving 22 bases not matched to a gene. CDR3 length: 21 amino acids. The DNA of the CDR3 is TGTGCCAGCAGTTACCCGGATCAACCACGGGACAGCTTACCCAGTAACTATGGCTACACCTTC. This translates into CASSYPDQPRDSLPSNYGYTF.

This clonotype was recorded many times. The chain has TRBV12-3 or TRBV12-4 and TRBJ2-1; 8 bases are a match to TRBD2. The CDR3 covers 17 residues. Trimming cost V 0 bases and J 8 bases; bases outside gene matches: 12. CDR3 nucleotide sequence: TGTGCCAGCAGTTTAGCCCCCTTCGGGAGGGCCCAGGATGAGCAGTTCTTC. It codes for CASSLAPFGRAQDEQFF.

This clonotype appeared many times. The chain employs TRBV10-2 and TRBJ2-7; 14 bases are shared with TRBD2. Germline CDR1 WSHSY, CDR2 SAAADI. This CDR3 contains 20 residues. Trimming at V came to 2 bases and at J to 0 bases, leaving 12 bases not matched to a gene. The CDR3 nucleotides read TGCGCCAGCAGTGAGAATCCACCGGGACTAGCGGGGGACAGCTCCTACGAGCAGTACTTC. It codes for CASSENPPGLAGDSSYEQYF.

This clonotype has only a few counts. The chain is built from TRBV6-2 or TRBV6-3 and TRBJ2-5, with 7 bases identical to TRBD1. The CDR3 length is 14 residues. V lost 5 bases to trimming and J lost 5 bases; unmatched junction nucleotides: 8. The germline gives CDR1 MNHEY, CDR2 SVGEGT. The CDR3 loop reads CASSQGVAVETQYF. DNA for the CDR3: TGTGCCAGCAGTCAGGGGGTGGCAGTGGAGACCCAGTACTTC.

This clonotype has only a few counts. This chain connects TRBV12-3 or TRBV12-4 to TRBJ2-7, with D perhaps TRBD2 (5 bases). This CDR3 has 13 amino acids. V shed 5 bases and J shed 6 bases, with 14 bases lying between them. The CDR3 DNA reads TGTGCCAGCAGTCCCGGAGAGGGTAGCGAGCAGTACTTC. It translates to CASSPGEGSEQYF.

V is TRBV6-5 and J is TRBJ1-1; 7 bases map to TRBD1. The CDR3 consists of 15 residues. J gave up 4 bases and V 5 bases, and 10 bases lay outside the gene matches. Looked up from germline, CDR1 is MNHEY and CDR2 is SVGAGI. CDR3: CASSPLRQGGTEAFF. CDR3 sequence (DNA): TGTGCCAGCAGTCCTCTCCGACAGGGCGGCACTGAAGCTTTCTTT.

Comments on this clonotype: A single base separates this from a much larger clone, so it may be a read error. V usage is TRBV4-3 and J usage is TRBJ1-2, with D unresolved. The germline V gene has CDR1 LGHNA and CDR2 YSLEER. Between the trimmed V and J ends, which lost 0 bases and 1 base, there was a span of 18 bases. This CDR3 has 18 residues. DNA for the CDR3: TGCGCCAGCAGCCAAGATCCCCCGGACGGAGTGTTTAACTATGGCTACACCTTC. Its translation: CASSQDPPDGVFNYGYTF.

This clonotype was counted at least ten times. The J gene is TRBJ1-5, the V gene TRBV10-3, with D perhaps matching TRBD1 (5 bases). Trimming left V 5 bases short and J 4 bases short, with 12 bases between. The CDR3 spans 14 residues. CDR1 is ENHRY and CDR2 is SYGVKD in the germline V gene. The CDR3 DNA follows: TGTGCCATCAGTTCGGGGCCTCAGAATCAGCCCCAGCATTTT. Amino acids: CAISSGPQNQPQHF.

This clonotype was recorded at least ten times. The CDR3 region is CAKLASSYNSPLHF. As DNA, the CDR3 is TGTGCCAAATTAGCGAGCTCCTATAATTCACCCCTCCACTTT. This rearrangement joins TRBV6-5 to TRBJ1-6; D gene ambiguous. V gave up 10 bases and J gave up 0 bases, with 10 bases separating them. The CDR3 is made up of 14 amino acids. The germline V gene has CDR1 MNHEY and CDR2 SVGAGI.

The chain employs TRBV12-3 or TRBV12-4 and TRBJ1-5; D is undetermined. The CDR3 runs 18 residues. Trimming took 2 bases from V and 0 from J, leaving 17 bases between them. The CDR3: CASSLLGLAGGSNQPQHF. CDR3 DNA: TGTGCCAGCAGTTTATTGGGTTTAGCAGGTGGTAGCAATCAGCCCCAGCATTTT.

This clonotype was counted at least ten times. The V gene is TRBV4-2, the J gene TRBJ2-2; D gene ambiguous. The germline gives CDR1 LGHNA, CDR2 YNFKEQ. Trimming left V 1 base short and J 0 bases short, with 6 bases between. The CDR3 has 15 residues. In nucleotides, the CDR3 is TGTGCCAGCAGCCAAGCGAATCCGAACACCGGGGAGCTGTTTTTT. It specifies CASSQANPNTGELFF.

This clonotype was found many times. The gene calls are TRBV6-5 and TRBJ1-4; 8 nucleotides match TRBD1. The CDR3 length is 18 residues. CDR1 MNHEY and CDR2 SVGAGI come from the germline V gene. After removal of 7 bases from V and 8 bases from J, the junction contained 21 bases not matched to a gene. Here the CDR3 reads CASTYRAGQGLQEEKLFF. As DNA, the CDR3 is TGTGCCAGCACCTACCGGGCCGGACAGGGCCTTCAGGAGGAAAAACTGTTTTTT.

By share, this clonotype counts as medium-sized. CDR3 DNA: TGTGCCAGCAGTGACCTGGGCATGAACACTGAAGCTTTCTTT. It codes for CASSDLGMNTEAFF. The rearrangement joins TRBV6-4 to TRBJ1-1; D call uncertain. The V end was cut by 2 bases, the J end by 0 bases, with 7 bases between. The CDR3 extends over 14 amino acids. Germline CDR1 is MRHNA and CDR2 is SNTAGT.